One sample yielded the 3 T cell receptor beta chains listed below, sequenced in a study of T-cell memory formation after mild COVID-19. TCRdb re-analysed the 5' RACE reads in MiXCR, keeping a single row per CDR3 protein. This sample carries hundreds of thousands of distinct CDR3 sequences, 20% of them seen once, and the ten largest clones take roughly 8%. The source material was PBMCs or a T cell subset sorted from them (not recorded which). These receptors came from an adult woman who had mild COVID-19 (a few samples of this study predate the infection). Cell type and time point are not known.

This chain connects TRBV6-5 to TRBJ1-2; a weak D match, TRBD1 (5 bases). Between the trimmed V and J ends, which lost 6 bases and 8 bases, there was a span of 13 bases. The CDR3 loop spans 12 amino acids. The V gene's germline CDR1 is MNHEY and CDR2 SVGAGI. The CDR3 is CASRPRAGGYTF. The CDR3 DNA follows: TGTGCCAGCAGACCCAGGGCAGGGGGCTACACCTTC.

CDR3 in amino acids: CAWSVLAGANTEAFF. The CDR3, as DNA: TGTGCCTGGAGTGTGTTAGCAGGGGCGAACACTGAAGCTTTCTTT. The chain combines TRBV30 with TRBJ1-1; a weak D match, TRBD1 (6 bases). In germline, CDR1 is GTSNPN, CDR2 SVGIG (reference sequence). The length of the CDR3 is 15 residues. With 0 bases removed from V and 1 base from J, the gap between germline ends came to 12 bases.

The rearrangement uses TRBV6-5 and TRBJ2-7, with no clear D. Per germline, CDR1 MNHEY and CDR2 SVGAGI. The CDR3 totals 15 residues. V lost 0 bases to trimming and J lost 7 bases, with 16 bases between them. CDR3 loop: CASSYSSGSFGEQYF. CDR3 nucleotide sequence: TGTGCCAGCAGTTACTCGAGTGGCTCCTTTGGGGAGCAGTACTTC.